These 12 T cell receptor beta chains were all obtained from the same sample, sequenced in a study of T cell responses to AZD1222 COVID-19 vaccine. Only in-frame clones appear in the TCRdb table, and some are missing; sequencing was by immunoSEQ multiplex PCR. The sample records approximately 160,000 clones, around 92% being singletons. The sample was peripheral blood, taken on day 0 of AZD1222 vaccination. The receptors here all came from an adult in good health.

The CDR3 region is CSVEDRNSLNIKNYGYTF. Here the CDR3 DNA reads TGCAGCGTTGAAGATCGGAATTCCCTCAACATCAAAAACTATGGCTACACCTTC. This sequence joins TRBV29-1 and TRBJ1-2; D unresolved. There are 18 residues in the CDR3. Looked up from germline, CDR1 is SQVTM and CDR2 is ANQGSEA. Trimming left V 0 bases short and J 2 bases short, with 22 bases between.

V is TRBV18 and J is TRBJ1-3; D is ambiguous. Germline V lookup: CDR1 KGHSH, CDR2 LQKENI. The CDR3 is made up of 16 amino acids. The ends were cut back, 3 bases at V and 0 bases at J, with 12 bases in the middle. The CDR3 DNA follows: TGTGCCAGCTCACCGCCTTCGGGGAGCTCTGGAAACACCATATATTTT. Protein: CASSPPSGSSGNTIYF.

Concerning this clone: At one end, the junction sequence differs from germline, possibly due to a read error. The CDR3 loop reads CASSPRSGVMDF. The CDR3 DNA reads TGTGCCAGCAGCCCGAGGAGCGGGGTCATGGACTTC. This chain uses TRBV2 with TRBJ2-5; TRBD2 aligns across 7 bases. The germline V gene has CDR1 SNHLY and CDR2 FYNNEI. The length of the CDR3 is 12 residues.

The chain employs TRBV29-1 and TRBJ1-1; weak D call: TRBD1 (6 bases). V was pared by 5 bases and J by 1 base, with 8 bases between. Germline V gene data show CDR1 as SQVTM and CDR2 as ANQGSEA. This CDR3 has 12 amino acids. This chain's CDR3 is CSVIQGNTEAFF. For the CDR3, the DNA is TGCAGCGTTATACAGGGGAACACTGAAGCTTTCTTT.

The chain combines TRBV30 with TRBJ2-7; possibly TRBD1 for D (5 bases). The germline V gene encodes CDR1 GTSNPN and CDR2 SVGIG (reference sequence). The CDR3 sequence is 14 residues long. Trimming removed 0 bases from V and 5 bases from J, with 14 bases in between. CDR3 amino acids: CAWSVLSRAHEQYF. For the CDR3, the DNA is TGTGCCTGGAGTGTACTAAGCAGGGCCCACGAGCAGTACTTC.

The chain joins TRBV5-1 to TRBJ2-5; D gene ambiguous. The V end lost 3 bases, the J end lost 4 bases, and 19 bases lay between the germline ends. Germline CDR1 and CDR2: SGHRS and YFSETQ. This CDR3 is built from 16 residues. The CDR3 region has the DNA TGCGCCAGCAGCTCCGTCCCAATTTCTCTTGGAGAGACCCAGTACTTC. Its translation: CASSSVPISLGETQYF. Using reference TRBV5-1 and TRBJ2-5 for the parts outside the CDR3, the full variable domain is KAGVTQTPRYLIKTRGQQVTLSCSPISGHRSVSWYQQTPGQGLQFLFEYFSETQRNKGNFPGRFSGRQFSNSRSEMNVSTLELGDSALYLCASSSVPISLGETQYFGPGTRLLVL.

V usage is TRBV6-6 and J usage is TRBJ1-2, with D perhaps matching TRBD1 (5 bases). The CDR3 totals 15 residues. V was cut by 0 bases and J by 2 bases, with 10 bases left in between. CDR1 is MNHNY, CDR2 SVGAGI, per germline (reference sequence). The CDR3 nucleotides read TGTGCCAGCAGTTACTCGTGGGGCAGGAACTATGGCTACACCTTC. Residues: CASSYSWGRNYGYTF.

This sequence joins TRBV5-1 and TRBJ2-1; 8 bases fit TRBD2. The V gene's germline CDR1 is SGHRS and CDR2 YFSETQ. The ends lost 4 bases at V and 7 bases at J; junction bases unmatched: 4. The CDR3 extends over 13 amino acids. CDR3 residues: CASSLGGANEQFF. The CDR3 coding sequence is TGCGCCAGCAGCCTCGGGGGGGCTAATGAGCAGTTCTTC.

The rearrangement uses TRBV5-1 and TRBJ2-4, with 7 bases that match TRBD1. The ends lost 2 bases at V and 6 bases at J; junction bases unmatched: 5. Germline assignment: CDR1 SGHRS and CDR2 YFSETQ. The CDR3 covers 14 residues. The CDR3 spells CASSFLGQTNIQYF. In DNA, the CDR3 is TGCGCCAGCAGCTTCCTGGGACAGACAAACATTCAGTACTTC.

The rearrangement joins TRBV13 to TRBJ1-1; 8 positions match TRBD1. J lost 4 bases, V lost 5 bases, and 12 bases had no gene match. Germline assignment: CDR1 PRHDT and CDR2 FYEKMQ (reference sequence). The CDR3 extends over 16 amino acids. This chain's CDR3 is CASSQSTGGMSTEAFF. The CDR3, as DNA: TGTGCCAGCAGCCAGTCCACAGGGGGAATGAGCACTGAAGCTTTCTTT.

The chain joins TRBV6-1 to TRBJ1-5; D uncertain. The length of the CDR3 is 11 residues. V dropped 3 bases and J dropped 3 bases, with 0 bases sitting between them. Germline V gene sequence: CDR1 MNHNS, CDR2 SASEGT. For the CDR3, the DNA is TGTGCCAGCAGTGACAATCAGCCCCAGCATTTT. Translated, it gives CASSDNQPQHF.

The V gene is TRBV5-6, the J gene TRBJ1-1, with D maybe TRBD1 (5 bases). V gave up 3 bases and J gave up 3 bases, with 12 bases separating them. This CDR3 is built from 14 residues. Germline V gene data show CDR1 as SGHDT and CDR2 as YYEEEE. The CDR3 nucleotides are TGTGCCAGCAGCTGGGTAGACAGACACACTGAAGCTTTCTTT. It encodes CASSWVDRHTEAFF.